This T cell receptor (beta chain) stems from a study of human T cells and chemical hapten exposure. In the study overall: Patches with 0.01% DPC went on the upper back, and the tests were read at 6 days.

This CDR3 contains 14 residues. Trimming stripped 0 bases from V and 7 bases from J, with 12 bases between. Germline V gives CDR1 SEHNR, CDR2 FQNEAQ (reference sequence). This clonotype showed up many times. TCRdb redid the calling of the RACE reads with MiXCR, one entry per CDR3 protein. In the table there are more than 80,000 distinct CDR3 sequences, over 9.5% of which are singletons. Noted time point: patch test 2, 6 weeks after DPC sensitization. Treatment indicated: therapeutic diphenylcyclopropenone sensitization with weekly scalp DPC. This specimen consisted of whole blood, obtained in connection with sensitization to the hapten diphenylcyclopropenone (DPC). The chain uses TRBV7-9 and TRBJ1-1; D is unresolved. The clonotype comes from a woman between 45 and 60 years old with alopecia areata. Some clones in this sample may be carry-over from other donors' samples. As DNA, the CDR3 is TGTGCCAGCAGCTTAGCTTGGAGGCAGAGTGAAGCTTTCTTT. Its translation: CASSLAWRQSEAFF.